One sample yielded the 12 T cell receptor beta chains listed below, sequenced in a study of T cells expressing NK-cell markers. No DNA is given; TCRdb re-called the 5' RACE reads and lists each CDR3 protein once. This listing includes roughly 390,000 distinct CDR3 sequences. Source material: blood T cells: a sorted CD56 or NKG2C T cell subset, CD4+ or CD8+ T cells, or bulk PBMC T cells (not recorded which). All receptors come from a woman aged 45-59 years in good health.

The chain is built from TRBV7-2 and TRBJ2-3. CDR1 and CDR2 (germline): SGHTA, FQGNSA. The CDR3 runs 12 residues. CDR3 amino acids: CASSFTGDTQYF.

CDR3 region: CSVSFLVGNSYEQYF. The chain carries TRBV29-1 and TRBJ2-7. The V gene's germline CDR1 is SQVTM and CDR2 ANQGSEA. The CDR3 is 15 amino acids.

V and J are TRBV11-3 and TRBJ1-6; TCRdb outputs TRBD1, but without DNA this stays unchecked. The CDR3 sequence is 20 residues long. The germline V gene has CDR1 SGHNT and CDR2 YENEEA. Here the CDR3 reads CASSGYREKGPIAYNSPLHF.

The V gene is TRBV20-1, the J gene TRBJ2-1; TCRdb's D gene call, TRBD1, goes unchecked for lack of DNA. The CDR3 loop spans 19 amino acids. CDR1 and CDR2 (germline): DFQATT, SNEGSKA (reference sequence). CDR3 residues: CSARGTSTEDPFAYNEQFF.

The rearrangement links TRBV18 to TRBJ2-7; TCRdb returns TRBD2, unconfirmable since there is no DNA. Germline V gives CDR1 KGHSH, CDR2 LQKENI. The CDR3 sequence is 16 residues long. This CDR3 reads CASSPPRLEGPYEQYF.

This CDR3 reads CASSLGFGGQETQYF. The genes are TRBV5-5 and TRBJ2-5; the D call from TCRdb, TRBD1, cannot be confirmed without DNA. The V gene's germline CDR1 is SGHKS and CDR2 YYEKEE (reference sequence). The CDR3 is 15 residues long.

The chain combines TRBV9 with TRBJ2-3; the TRBD1 assignment by TCRdb is unverifiable without DNA. The CDR3 loop spans 15 amino acids. Germline V gene lookup returns CDR1 SGDLS and CDR2 YYNGEE. CDR3 in amino acids: CASSEEGGATDTQYF.

The CDR3 reads CASSTENRETQYF. The J gene is TRBJ2-5, the V gene TRBV18. Germline V gene lookup returns CDR1 KGHSH and CDR2 LQKENI. The CDR3 loop spans 13 amino acids.

The chain joins TRBV6-5 to TRBJ2-1; TCRdb outputs TRBD1, but without DNA this stays unchecked. The germline V gene encodes CDR1 MNHEY and CDR2 SVGAGI. The CDR3 sequence is 16 residues long. The CDR3 region is CASSPKTGRSYNEQFF.

The chain has TRBV24-1 and TRBJ2-1; TCRdb designates TRBD1, a call that cannot be tested without DNA. CDR3 size: 12 residues. Germline V gene data show CDR1 as KGHDR and CDR2 as SFDVKD. The CDR3 region is CATRGAYNEQFF.

The chain links TRBV28 to TRBJ2-1. Germline loops: CDR1 MDHEN, CDR2 SYDVKM. This CDR3 is built from 15 residues. This chain's CDR3 is CASSLPGEVYNEQFF.

This chain joins TRBV10-3 and TRBJ2-5; there is no DNA to check the TCRdb D call of TRBD1. The CDR3 contains 18 residues. Germline V lookup: CDR1 ENHRY, CDR2 SYGVKD. CDR3 loop: CAISERIPGQGAYETQYF.